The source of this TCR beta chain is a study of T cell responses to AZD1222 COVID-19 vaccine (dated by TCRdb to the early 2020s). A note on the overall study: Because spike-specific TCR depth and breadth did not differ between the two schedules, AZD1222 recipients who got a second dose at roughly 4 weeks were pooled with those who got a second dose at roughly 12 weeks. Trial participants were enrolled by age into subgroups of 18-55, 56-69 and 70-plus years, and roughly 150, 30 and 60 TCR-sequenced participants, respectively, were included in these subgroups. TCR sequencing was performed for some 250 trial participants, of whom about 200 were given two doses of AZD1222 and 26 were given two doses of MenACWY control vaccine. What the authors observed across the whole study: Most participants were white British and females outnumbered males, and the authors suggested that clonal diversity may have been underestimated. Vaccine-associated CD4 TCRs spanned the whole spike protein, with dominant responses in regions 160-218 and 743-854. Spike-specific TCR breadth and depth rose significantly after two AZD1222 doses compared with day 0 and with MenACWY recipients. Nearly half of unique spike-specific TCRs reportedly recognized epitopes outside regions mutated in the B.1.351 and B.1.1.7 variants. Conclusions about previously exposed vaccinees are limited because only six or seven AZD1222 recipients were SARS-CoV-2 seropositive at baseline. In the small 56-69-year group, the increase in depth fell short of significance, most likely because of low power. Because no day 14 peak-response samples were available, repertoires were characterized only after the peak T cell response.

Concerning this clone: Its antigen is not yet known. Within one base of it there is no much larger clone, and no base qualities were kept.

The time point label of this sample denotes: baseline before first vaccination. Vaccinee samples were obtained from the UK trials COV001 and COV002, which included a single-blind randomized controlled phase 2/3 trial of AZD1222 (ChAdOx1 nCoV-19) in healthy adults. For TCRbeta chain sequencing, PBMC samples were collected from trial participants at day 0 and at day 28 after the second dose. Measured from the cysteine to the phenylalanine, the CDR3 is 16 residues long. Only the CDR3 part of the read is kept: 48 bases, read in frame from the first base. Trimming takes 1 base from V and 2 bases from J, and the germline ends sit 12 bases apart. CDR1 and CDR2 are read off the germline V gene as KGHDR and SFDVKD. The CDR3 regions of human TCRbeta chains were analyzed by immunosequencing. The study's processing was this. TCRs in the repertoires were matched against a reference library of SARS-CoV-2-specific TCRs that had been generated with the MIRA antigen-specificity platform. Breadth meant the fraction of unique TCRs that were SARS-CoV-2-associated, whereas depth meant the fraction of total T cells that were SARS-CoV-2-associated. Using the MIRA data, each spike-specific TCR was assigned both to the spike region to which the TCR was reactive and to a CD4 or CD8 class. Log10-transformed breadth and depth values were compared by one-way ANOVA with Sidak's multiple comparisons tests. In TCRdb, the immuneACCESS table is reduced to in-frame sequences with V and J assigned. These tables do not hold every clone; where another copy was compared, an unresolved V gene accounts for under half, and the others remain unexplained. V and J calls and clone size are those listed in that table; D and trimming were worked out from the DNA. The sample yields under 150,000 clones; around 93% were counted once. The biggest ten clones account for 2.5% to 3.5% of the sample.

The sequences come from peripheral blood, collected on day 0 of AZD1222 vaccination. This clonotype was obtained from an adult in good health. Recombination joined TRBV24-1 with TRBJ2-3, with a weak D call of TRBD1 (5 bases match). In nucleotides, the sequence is TGTGCCACCAGTGATTTCCGTAGGGGCAACACAGATACGCAGTATTTT. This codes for CATSDFRRGNTDTQYF.